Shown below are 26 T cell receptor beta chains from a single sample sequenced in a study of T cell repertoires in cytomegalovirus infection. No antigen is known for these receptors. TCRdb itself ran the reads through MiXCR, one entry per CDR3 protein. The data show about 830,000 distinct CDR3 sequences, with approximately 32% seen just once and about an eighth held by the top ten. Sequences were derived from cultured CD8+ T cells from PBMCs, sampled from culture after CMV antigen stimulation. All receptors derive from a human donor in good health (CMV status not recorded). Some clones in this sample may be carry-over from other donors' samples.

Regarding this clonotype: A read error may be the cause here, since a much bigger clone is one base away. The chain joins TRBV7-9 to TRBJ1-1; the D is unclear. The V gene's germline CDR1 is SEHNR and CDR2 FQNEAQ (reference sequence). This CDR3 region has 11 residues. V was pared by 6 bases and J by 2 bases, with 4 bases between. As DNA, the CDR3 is TGTGCCAGCAGATATAACACTGAAGCTTTCTTT. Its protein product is CASRYNTEAFF.

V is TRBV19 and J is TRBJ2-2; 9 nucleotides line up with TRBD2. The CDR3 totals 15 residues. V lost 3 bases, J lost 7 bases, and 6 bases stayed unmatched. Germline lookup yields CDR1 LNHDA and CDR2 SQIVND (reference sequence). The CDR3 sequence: CASSILAGSDGELFF. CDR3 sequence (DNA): TGTGCCAGTAGTATTCTAGCGGGGTCCGACGGGGAGCTGTTTTTT. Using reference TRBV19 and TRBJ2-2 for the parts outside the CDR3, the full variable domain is DGGITQSPKYLFRKEGQNVTLSCEQNLNHDAMYWYRQDPGQGLRLIYYSQIVNDFQKGDIAEGYSVSREKKESFPLTVTSAQKNPTAFYLCASSILAGSDGELFFGEGSRLTVL.

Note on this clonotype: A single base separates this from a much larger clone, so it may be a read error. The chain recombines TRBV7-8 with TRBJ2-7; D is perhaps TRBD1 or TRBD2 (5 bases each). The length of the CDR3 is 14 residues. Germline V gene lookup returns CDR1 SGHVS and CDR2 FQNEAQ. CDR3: CASSLAGRDHEQHV. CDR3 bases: TGTGCCAGCAGCTTAGCGGGCAGGGACCACGAGCAGCACGTC.

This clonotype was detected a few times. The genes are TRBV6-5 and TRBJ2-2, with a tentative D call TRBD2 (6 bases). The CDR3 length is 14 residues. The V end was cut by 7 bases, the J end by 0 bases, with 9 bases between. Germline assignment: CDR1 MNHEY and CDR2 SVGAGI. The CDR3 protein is CASKDYPNTGELFF. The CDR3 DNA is TGTGCCAGCAAGGACTACCCGAACACCGGGGAGCTGTTTTTT.

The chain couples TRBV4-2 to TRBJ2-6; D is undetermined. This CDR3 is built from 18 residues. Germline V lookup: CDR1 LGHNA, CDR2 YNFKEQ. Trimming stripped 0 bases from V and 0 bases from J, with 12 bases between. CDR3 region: CASSQDPQISSGANVLTF. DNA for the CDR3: TGTGCCAGCAGCCAAGATCCACAGATTAGCTCTGGGGCCAACGTCCTGACTTTC.

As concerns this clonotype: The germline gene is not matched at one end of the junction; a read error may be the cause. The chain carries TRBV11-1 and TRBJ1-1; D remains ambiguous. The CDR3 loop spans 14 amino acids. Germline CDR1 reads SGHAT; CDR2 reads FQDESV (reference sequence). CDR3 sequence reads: CANSTTIGGYEAFF. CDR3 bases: TGTGCCAACAGCACGACAATTGGCGGCTATGAAGCTTTCTTT.

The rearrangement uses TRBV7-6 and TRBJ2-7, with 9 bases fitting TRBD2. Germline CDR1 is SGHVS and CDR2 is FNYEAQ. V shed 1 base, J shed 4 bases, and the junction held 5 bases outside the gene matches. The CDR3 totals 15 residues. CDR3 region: CASSLGSSGVYEQYF. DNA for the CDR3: TGTGCCAGCAGCTTAGGCTCTAGCGGGGTATACGAGCAGTACTTC.

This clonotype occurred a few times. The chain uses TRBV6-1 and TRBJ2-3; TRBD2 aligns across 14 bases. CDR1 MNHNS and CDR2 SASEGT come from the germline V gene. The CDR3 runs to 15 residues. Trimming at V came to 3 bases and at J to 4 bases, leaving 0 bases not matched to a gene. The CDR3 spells CASSETSGGADTQYF. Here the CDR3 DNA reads TGTGCCAGCAGTGAGACTAGCGGGGGGGCAGATACGCAGTATTTT.

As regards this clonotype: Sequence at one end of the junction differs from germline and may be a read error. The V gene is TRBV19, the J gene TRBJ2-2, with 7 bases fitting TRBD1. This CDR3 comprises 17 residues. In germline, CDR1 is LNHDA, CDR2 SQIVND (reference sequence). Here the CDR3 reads CASSSDSTGLGTRELFF. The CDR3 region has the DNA TGTGCCAGTAGTTCCGACTCGACAGGGCTGGGCACCAGGGAGCTGTTTTTT.

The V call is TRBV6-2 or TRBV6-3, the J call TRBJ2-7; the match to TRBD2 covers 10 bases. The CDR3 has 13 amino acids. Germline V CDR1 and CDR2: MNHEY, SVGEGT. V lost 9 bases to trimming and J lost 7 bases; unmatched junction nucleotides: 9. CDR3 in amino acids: CASASGGLLEQYV. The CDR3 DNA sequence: TGTGCCAGTGCTAGCGGGGGCCTGCTTGAGCAGTACGTC.

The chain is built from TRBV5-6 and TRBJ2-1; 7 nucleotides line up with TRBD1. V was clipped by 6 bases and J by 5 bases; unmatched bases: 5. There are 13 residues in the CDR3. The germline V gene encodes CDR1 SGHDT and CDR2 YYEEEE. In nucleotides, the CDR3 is TGTGCCAGCAAGCGGCAGGGGGACAATGAGCAGTTCTTC. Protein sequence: CASKRQGDNEQFF. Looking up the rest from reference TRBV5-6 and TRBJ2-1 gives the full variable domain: DAGVTQSPTHLIKTRGQQVTLRCSPKSGHDTVSWYQQALGQGPQFIFQYYEEEERQRGNFPDRFSGHQFPNYSSELNVNALLLGDSALYLCASKRQGDNEQFFGPGTRLTVL.

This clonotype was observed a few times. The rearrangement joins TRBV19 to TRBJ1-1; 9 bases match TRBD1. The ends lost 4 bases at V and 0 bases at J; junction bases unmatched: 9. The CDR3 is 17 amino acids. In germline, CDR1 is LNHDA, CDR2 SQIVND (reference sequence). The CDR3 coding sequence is TGTGCCAGTAGTACGCTATCGGGACAGGGCATGAACACTGAAGCTTTCTTT. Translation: CASSTLSGQGMNTEAFF.

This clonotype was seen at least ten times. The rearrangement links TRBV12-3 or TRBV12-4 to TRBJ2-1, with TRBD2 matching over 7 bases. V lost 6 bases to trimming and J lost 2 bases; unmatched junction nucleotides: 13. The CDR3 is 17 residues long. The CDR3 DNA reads TGTGCCAGCAGCGGCTCGTCTTCGACTAGCACCTACAATGAGCAGTTCTTC. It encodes CASSGSSSTSTYNEQFF.

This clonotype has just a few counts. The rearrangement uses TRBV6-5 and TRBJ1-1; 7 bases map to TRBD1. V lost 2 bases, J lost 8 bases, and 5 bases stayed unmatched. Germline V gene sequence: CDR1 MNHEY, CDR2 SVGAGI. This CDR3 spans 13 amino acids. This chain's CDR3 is CASSYRGTAEAFF. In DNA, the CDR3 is TGTGCCAGCAGTTACAGAGGGACAGCCGAAGCTTTCTTT.

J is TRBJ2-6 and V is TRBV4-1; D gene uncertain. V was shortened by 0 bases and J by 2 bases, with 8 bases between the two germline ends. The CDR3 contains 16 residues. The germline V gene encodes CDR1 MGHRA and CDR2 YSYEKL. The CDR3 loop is CASSQDMGAGANVLTF. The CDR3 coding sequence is TGCGCCAGCAGCCAAGATATGGGCGCTGGGGCCAACGTCCTGACTTTC.

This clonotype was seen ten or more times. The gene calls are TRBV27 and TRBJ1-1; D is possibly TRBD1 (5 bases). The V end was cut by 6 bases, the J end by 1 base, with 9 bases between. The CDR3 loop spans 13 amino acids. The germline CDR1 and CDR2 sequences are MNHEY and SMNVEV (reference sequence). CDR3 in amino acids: CASSLGANTEAFF. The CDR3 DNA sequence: TGTGCCAGCAGCTTAGGGGCGAACACTGAAGCTTTCTTT.

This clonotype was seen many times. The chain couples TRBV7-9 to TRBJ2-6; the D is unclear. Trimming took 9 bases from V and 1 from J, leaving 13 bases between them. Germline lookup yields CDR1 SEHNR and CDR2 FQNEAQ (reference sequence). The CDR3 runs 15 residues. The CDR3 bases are TGTGCCAGTCATCACCGGACGTCTGGGGCCAACGTCCTGACTTTC. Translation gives CASHHRTSGANVLTF.

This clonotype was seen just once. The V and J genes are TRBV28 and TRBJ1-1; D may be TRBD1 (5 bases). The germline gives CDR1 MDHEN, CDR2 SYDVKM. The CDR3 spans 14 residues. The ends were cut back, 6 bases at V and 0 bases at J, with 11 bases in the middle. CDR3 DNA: TGTGCCAGCAGCCCAATAGGGGTGAACACTGAAGCTTTCTTT. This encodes CASSPIGVNTEAFF.

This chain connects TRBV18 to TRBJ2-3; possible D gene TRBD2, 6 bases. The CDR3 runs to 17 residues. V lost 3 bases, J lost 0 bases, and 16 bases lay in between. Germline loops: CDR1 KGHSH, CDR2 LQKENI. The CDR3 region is CASSPTRGTISTDTQYF. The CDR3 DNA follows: TGTGCCAGCTCACCGACTAGAGGGACGATTAGCACAGATACGCAGTATTTT. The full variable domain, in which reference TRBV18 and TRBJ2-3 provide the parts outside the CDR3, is NAGVMQNPRHLVRRRGQEARLRCSPMKGHSHVYWYRQLPEEGLKFMVYLQKENIIDESGMPKERFSAEFPKEGPSILRIQQVVRGDSAAYFCASSPTRGTISTDTQYFGPGTRLTVL.

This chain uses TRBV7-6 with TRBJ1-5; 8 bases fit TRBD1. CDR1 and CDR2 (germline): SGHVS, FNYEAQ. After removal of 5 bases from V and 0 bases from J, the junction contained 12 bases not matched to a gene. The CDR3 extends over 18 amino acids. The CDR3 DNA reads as TGTGCCAGCAGCCCGGGGACAGGATCGGCTTATAGCAATCAGCCCCAGCATTTT. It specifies CASSPGTGSAYSNQPQHF.

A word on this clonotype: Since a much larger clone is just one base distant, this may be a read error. CDR3 nucleotide sequence: TGTGCCAGCAGCTTGGAGAGGTACCAAGAGACCCAGTACTTC. This gives the protein CASSLERYQETQYF. The chain links TRBV5-6 to TRBJ2-5; D unclear. The CDR3 loop spans 14 amino acids. V was shortened by 0 bases and J by 0 bases, with 6 bases between the two germline ends. Per germline, CDR1 SGHDT and CDR2 YYEEEE.

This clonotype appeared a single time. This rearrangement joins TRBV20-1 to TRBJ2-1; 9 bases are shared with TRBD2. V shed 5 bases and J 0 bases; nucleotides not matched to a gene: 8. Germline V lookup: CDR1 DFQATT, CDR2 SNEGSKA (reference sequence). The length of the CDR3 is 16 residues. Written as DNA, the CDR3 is TGCAGTGCTCTTATGATGCGGGGGGGCTCCTACAATGAGCAGTTCTTC. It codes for CSALMMRGGSYNEQFF.

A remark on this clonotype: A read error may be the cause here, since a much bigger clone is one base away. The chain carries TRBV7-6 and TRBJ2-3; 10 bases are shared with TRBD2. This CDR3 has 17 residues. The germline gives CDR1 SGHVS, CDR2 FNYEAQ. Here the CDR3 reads CVSSPHNSSGGTDTQYF. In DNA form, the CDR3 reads TGTGTCAGCAGCCCCCATAACTCTAGCGGGGGTACAGATACGCAGTATTTT. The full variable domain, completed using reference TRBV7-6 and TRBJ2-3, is GAGVSQSPRYKVTKRGQDVALRCDPISGHVSLYWYRQALGQGPEFLTYFNYEAQQDKSGLPNDRFSAERPEGSISTLTIQRTEQRDSAMYRCVSSPHNSSGGTDTQYFGPGTRLTVL.

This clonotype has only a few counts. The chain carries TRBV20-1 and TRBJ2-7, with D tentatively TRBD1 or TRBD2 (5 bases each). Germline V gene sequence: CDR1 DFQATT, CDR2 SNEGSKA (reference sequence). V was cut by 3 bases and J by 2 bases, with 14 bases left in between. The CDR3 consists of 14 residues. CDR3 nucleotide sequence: TGCAGTGCTAGGCCATATGGGACCACCTACGAGCAGTACGTC. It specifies CSARPYGTTYEQYV.

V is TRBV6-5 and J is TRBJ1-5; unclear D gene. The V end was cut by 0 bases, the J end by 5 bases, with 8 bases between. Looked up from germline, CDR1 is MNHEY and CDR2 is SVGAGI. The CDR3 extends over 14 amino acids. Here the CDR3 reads CASSYSGSYQPQHF. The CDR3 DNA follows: TGTGCCAGCAGTTACTCAGGATCCTATCAGCCCCAGCATTTT.

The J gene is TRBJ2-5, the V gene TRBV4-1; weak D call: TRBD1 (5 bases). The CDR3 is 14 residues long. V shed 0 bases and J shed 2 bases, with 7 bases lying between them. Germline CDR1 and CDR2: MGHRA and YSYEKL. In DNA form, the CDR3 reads TGCGCCAGCAGCCAAGATCCAGGGCAAGAGACCCAGTACTTC. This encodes CASSQDPGQETQYF.